Presented here are 20 T cell receptor beta chains from one specimen sequenced in a study of cytomegalovirus exposure and HLA in healthy donors. The PCR used 60 Vbeta and 13 Jbeta primers. Profiled with immunoSEQ multiplex PCR; TCRdb holds only in-frame clones, not every one. The sample is made up of roughly 73,000 clones, and the top ten hold around 15% of it. The specimen was PBMCs. All receptors come from a man in his fifties or sixties in good health and CMV-seropositive.

The chain uses TRBV5-1 and TRBJ2-2; D may be TRBD2 (6 bases). V was shortened by 3 bases and J by 0 bases, with 15 bases between the two germline ends. Per the germline V gene, CDR1 is SGHRS and CDR2 is YFSETQ. CDR3 length equals 17 residues. The DNA for the CDR3 is TGCGCCAGCAGCTCCGGACTACCTCGACCGAACACCGGGGAGCTGTTTTTT. Translation gives CASSSGLPRPNTGELFF.

The chain is built from TRBV29-1 and TRBJ2-4; D might be TRBD2 (5 bases). The germline gives CDR1 SQVTM, CDR2 ANQGSEA. Trimming removed 6 bases from V and 3 bases from J, with 15 bases in between. This CDR3 spans 14 amino acids. In DNA, the CDR3 is TGCAGCGTACTACGTACAGAGGGCAAAAACATTCAGTACTTC. This codes for CSVLRTEGKNIQYF.

This chain uses TRBV19 with TRBJ1-5, with D tentatively TRBD1 (6 bases). The CDR3 totals 15 residues. Germline CDR1 and CDR2: LNHDA and SQIVND (reference sequence). V was cut by 1 base and J by 6 bases, with 13 bases left in between. The CDR3 bases are TGTGCCAGTAGTATAGGGGCAGGGGCGGGTCAGCCCCAGCATTTT. It is translated as CASSIGAGAGQPQHF.

This rearrangement joins TRBV5-1 to TRBJ1-1, with D possibly matching TRBD1 (6 bases). V was pared by 4 bases and J by 6 bases, with 16 bases between. The CDR3 has 14 residues. CDR1 is SGHRS, CDR2 YFSETQ, per germline. CDR3 in DNA: TGCGCCAGCAGCAGCTCTACAGGGTATGCTGAAGCTTTCTTT. Its protein product is CASSSSTGYAEAFF. Full variable domain (rest looked up from reference TRBV5-1 and TRBJ1-1): KAGVTQTPRYLIKTRGQQVTLSCSPISGHRSVSWYQQTPGQGLQFLFEYFSETQRNKGNFPGRFSGRQFSNSRSEMNVSTLELGDSALYLCASSSSTGYAEAFFGQGTRLTVV.

The V call is TRBV28, the J call TRBJ1-4; D may be TRBD1 (5 bases). The germline V and J ends were trimmed by 4 bases and 6 bases, with 15 bases remaining between them. The CDR3 spans 15 residues. Germline V CDR1 and CDR2: MDHEN, SYDVKM. The CDR3 DNA is TGTGCCAGCAGTTCCCCGACAGTGGAAGATGAAAAACTGTTTTTT. Encoded protein: CASSSPTVEDEKLFF.

The chain's CDR3 is CASSPTDRGEAFF. DNA for the CDR3: TGTGCCAGCTCGCCCACAGACAGGGGGGAAGCTTTCTTT. The chain recombines TRBV18 with TRBJ1-1, with 9 bases that match TRBD1. The CDR3 length is 13 residues. Losses at the gene ends were 6 bases for V and 8 bases for J; bases not matched to a gene: 7. Germline loops: CDR1 KGHSH, CDR2 LQKENI.

CDR3 amino acids: CASSSAGSDTQYF. The CDR3 coding sequence is TGTGCCAGCAGCTCGGCGGGGTCGGATACGCAGTATTTT. The chain carries TRBV9 and TRBJ2-3; a possible D gene is TRBD2 (6 bases). CDR3 length: 13 residues. Per the germline V gene, CDR1 is SGDLS and CDR2 is YYNGEE. V gave up 4 bases and J gave up 6 bases, with 12 bases separating them.

The chain recombines TRBV7-8 with TRBJ2-7; D possibly corresponds to TRBD1 (5 bases). CDR3 length equals 14 residues. The germline V and J ends were trimmed by 5 bases and 2 bases, with 13 bases remaining between them. From germline, CDR1 is SGHVS and CDR2 FQNEAQ. CDR3 in amino acids: CASSPGGHAYEQYV. The CDR3 nucleotides are TGTGCCAGCAGCCCCGGCGGACATGCCTACGAGCAGTACGTC.

This chain uses TRBV5-1 with TRBJ1-4; 9 bases align to TRBD1. CDR3 length equals 15 residues. Germline assignment: CDR1 SGHRS and CDR2 YFSETQ. The V segment lost 4 bases and the J segment 6 bases; nucleotides outside the gene matches: 7. CDR3: CASSLGQGMDEKLFF. As DNA, the CDR3 is TGCGCCAGCAGCCTAGGACAGGGGATGGATGAAAAACTGTTTTTT. Full variable domain (rest looked up from reference TRBV5-1 and TRBJ1-4): KAGVTQTPRYLIKTRGQQVTLSCSPISGHRSVSWYQQTPGQGLQFLFEYFSETQRNKGNFPGRFSGRQFSNSRSEMNVSTLELGDSALYLCASSLGQGMDEKLFFGSGTQLSVL.

V is TRBV27 and J is TRBJ1-1; 7 nucleotides agree with TRBD1. The ends lost 4 bases at V and 0 bases at J; junction bases unmatched: 2. Germline-derived CDR1 and CDR2 are MNHEY and SMNVEV (reference sequence). The CDR3 has 14 residues. The CDR3 nucleotides are TGTGCCAGCAGTTACAGGGGACTGAACACTGAAGCTTTCTTT. Its translation is CASSYRGLNTEAFF.

This rearrangement joins TRBV2 to TRBJ1-1, with D perhaps TRBD1 (5 bases). V was trimmed by 6 bases and J by 4 bases, leaving 9 bases between them. This CDR3 has 12 residues. Germline lookup yields CDR1 SNHLY and CDR2 FYNNEI. The CDR3 DNA is TGTGCCAGCAGGGCAGGGCCCACTGAAGCTTTCTTT. Its protein product is CASRAGPTEAFF.

The chain uses TRBV5-4 and TRBJ2-5; no clear D. V lost 5 bases, J lost 5 bases, and 10 bases lay in between. This CDR3 has 12 residues. The germline V gene has CDR1 SGHNT and CDR2 YYREEE (reference sequence). CDR3 sequence (DNA): TGTGCCAGCAGTCGTGCCAGGGAGACCCAGTACTTC. Its translation is CASSRARETQYF.

The chain links TRBV4-1 to TRBJ1-5, with no clear D. The CDR3 length is 15 residues. V lost 0 bases to trimming and J lost 4 bases, with 10 bases between them. Germline loops: CDR1 MGHRA, CDR2 YSYEKL. This chain's CDR3 is CASSQDGTANQPQHF. In nucleotides, the CDR3 is TGCGCCAGCAGCCAAGATGGAACAGCTAATCAGCCCCAGCATTTT.

The rearrangement uses TRBV2 and TRBJ1-4, with D perhaps matching TRBD1 (5 bases). CDR1 is SNHLY, CDR2 FYNNEI, per germline. CDR3 length equals 16 residues. V lost 6 bases and J lost 3, with 17 bases in between. The CDR3 is CASSKTSRVPNEKLFF. CDR3 coding DNA: TGTGCCAGCAGCAAAACCTCCAGGGTGCCTAATGAAAAACTGTTTTTT. Full variable domain (missing parts from reference TRBV2 and TRBJ1-4): EPEVTQTPSHQVTQMGQEVILRCVPISNHLYFYWYRQILGQKVEFLVSFYNNEISEKSEIFDDQFSVERPDGSNFTLKIRSTKLEDSAMYFCASSKTSRVPNEKLFFGSGTQLSVL.

The rearrangement uses TRBV12-5 and TRBJ1-1, with TRBD1 as a possible D gene (6 bases). Germline CDR1 and CDR2: LGHNT and FRNRAP. The CDR3 is made up of 12 amino acids. V was shortened by 7 bases and J by 5 bases, with 11 bases between the two germline ends. CDR3 DNA: TGTGCTAGTGCCCCCGACAGGACTGAAGCTTTCTTT. This encodes CASAPDRTEAFF.

The chain is built from TRBV7-9 and TRBJ1-2, with D possibly matching TRBD1 (6 bases). Germline lookup yields CDR1 SEHNR and CDR2 FQNEAQ (reference sequence). The CDR3 has 15 amino acids. V was pared by 5 bases and J by 6 bases, with 19 bases between. CDR3 nucleotides: TGTGCCAGCAGCCCCGGACAGCAGTTATTACATGGCTACACCTTC. Amino acids: CASSPGQQLLHGYTF.

V and J are TRBV28 and TRBJ2-5; the D is unclear. The CDR3 consists of 11 residues. V was trimmed by 5 bases and J by 4 bases, leaving 5 bases between them. Germline values: CDR1 MDHEN, CDR2 SYDVKM. CDR3 residues: CASSTRETQYF. The CDR3, as DNA: TGTGCCAGCAGTACAAGAGAGACCCAGTACTTC.

This chain connects TRBV6-4 to TRBJ2-7; the D gene is possibly TRBD1 (6 bases). The CDR3 has 13 residues. V was cut by 4 bases and J by 11 bases, with 18 bases left in between. Germline V gene lookup returns CDR1 MRHNA and CDR2 SNTAGT. CDR3 coding DNA: TGTGCCAGCAGTGGTACGATACAGGGTGTGAAGTACGTC. The encoded protein is CASSGTIQGVKYV.

The rearrangement joins TRBV15 to TRBJ2-3; D perhaps matches TRBD2 (5 bases). In germline, CDR1 is LNHNV, CDR2 YYDKDF (reference sequence). Trimming shortened V by 2 bases and J by 1 base, and 13 bases separated the two germline ends. This CDR3 is 16 amino acids long. In DNA, the CDR3 is TGTGCCACCAGCAGAATCCCAGGAGCGGGCACAGATACGCAGTATTTT. Translating gives CATSRIPGAGTDTQYF. The variable domain in full, with the rest retrieved from reference TRBV15 and TRBJ2-3, is DAMVIQNPRYQVTQFGKPVTLSCSQTLNHNVMYWYQQKSSQAPKLLFHYYDKDFNNEADTPDNFQSRRPNTSFCFLDIRSPGLGDTAMYLCATSRIPGAGTDTQYFGPGTRLTVL.

V usage is TRBV7-9 and J usage is TRBJ2-7; D remains unclear. Trimming shortened V by 4 bases and J by 6 bases, and 10 bases separated the two germline ends. This CDR3 has 12 residues. Germline CDR1 and CDR2: SEHNR and FQNEAQ (reference sequence). CDR3 loop: CASSSLFSEQYF. The CDR3 DNA follows: TGTGCCAGCAGCTCCCTTTTCAGCGAGCAGTACTTC.